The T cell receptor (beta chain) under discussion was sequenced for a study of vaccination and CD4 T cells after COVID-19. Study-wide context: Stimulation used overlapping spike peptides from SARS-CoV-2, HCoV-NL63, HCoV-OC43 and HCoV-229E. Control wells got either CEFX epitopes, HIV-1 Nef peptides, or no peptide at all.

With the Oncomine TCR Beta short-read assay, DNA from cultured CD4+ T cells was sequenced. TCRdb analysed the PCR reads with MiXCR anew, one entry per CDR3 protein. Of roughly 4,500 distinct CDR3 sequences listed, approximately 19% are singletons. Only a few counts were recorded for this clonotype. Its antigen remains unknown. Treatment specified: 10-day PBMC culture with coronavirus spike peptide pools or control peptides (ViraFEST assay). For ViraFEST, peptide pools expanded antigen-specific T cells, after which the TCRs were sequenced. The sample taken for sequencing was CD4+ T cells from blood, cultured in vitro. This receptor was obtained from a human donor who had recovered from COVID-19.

This chain's CDR3 is CASSFSGTANTGELFF. CDR3 sequence (DNA): TGCGCCAGCAGCTTTTCCGGGACTGCGAACACCGGGGAGCTGTTTTTT. V gene TRBV5-1 combines with J gene TRBJ2-2; a possible D gene is TRBD2 (6 bases). Trimming cost V 2 bases and J 0 bases, with 11 bases left between them. Germline V gene lookup returns CDR1 SGHRS and CDR2 YFSETQ. This CDR3 spans 16 amino acids.